One and the same sample provided the 5 T cell receptor beta chains below, sequenced in a study of cytomegalovirus exposure and HLA in healthy donors. The PCR employed 60 Vbeta primers together with 13 Jbeta primers. The method was immunoSEQ multiplex PCR; TCRdb's version includes in-frame clones alone and lacks a portion of them. The data hold approximately 170,000 clones, with around 68% observed a single time. Sequencing was carried out using PBMCs. These receptor sequences come from a man aged 50-59 years in good health and CMV-seronegative.

The genes are TRBV28 and TRBJ1-2; TRBD1 matches at 10 bases. With 6 bases clipped from V and 3 bases from J, the junction kept 10 bases outside the gene matches. The length of the CDR3 is 16 residues. CDR1 and CDR2 (germline): MDHEN, SYDVKM. The CDR3 DNA follows: TGTGCCAGCAGCCGGTGGGGACAGGGGCTGCACTATGGCTACACCTTC. Its translation: CASSRWGQGLHYGYTF.

The chain joins TRBV2 to TRBJ2-1, with 8 bases identical to TRBD2. Losses at the gene ends were 8 bases for V and 10 bases for J; bases not matched to a gene: 16. This CDR3 has 15 residues. Germline CDR1 reads SNHLY; CDR2 reads FYNNEI. This CDR3 reads CASVEEAGGAGEQFF. CDR3 nucleotide sequence: TGTGCCAGCGTCGAAGAGGCGGGGGGCGCGGGGGAGCAGTTCTTC.

J is TRBJ1-2 and V is TRBV9; tentative D call: TRBD1 (6 bases). Trimming took 3 bases from V and 0 from J, leaving 12 bases between them. The CDR3 loop spans 15 amino acids. The V gene's germline CDR1 is SGDLS and CDR2 YYNGEE. CDR3 loop: CASSAHRATNYGYTF. The CDR3 DNA reads as TGTGCCAGCAGCGCACACAGGGCCACTAACTATGGCTACACCTTC.

This clone was observed a few times. This sequence joins TRBV6-6 and TRBJ2-3, with a tentative D call TRBD2 (5 bases). CDR3 length equals 14 residues. Trimming cost V 4 bases and J 6 bases, with 14 bases left between them. Germline assignment: CDR1 MNHNY and CDR2 SVGAGI (reference sequence). The DNA of the CDR3 is TGTGCCAGCAGTTTCTCCGGGGATGGGGATACGCAGTATTTT. Translated: CASSFSGDGDTQYF.

This clone was detected only a few times. The chain combines TRBV5-1 with TRBJ1-4; possibly TRBD1 for D (5 bases). V lost 6 bases, J lost 6 bases, and 21 bases lay in between. Germline V gene sequence: CDR1 SGHRS, CDR2 YFSETQ. The CDR3 totals 16 residues. The CDR3 coding sequence is TGCGCCAGCACCTTAGGAGGGGAGGCCTCCCATGAAAAACTGTTTTTT. This translates into CASTLGGEASHEKLFF.